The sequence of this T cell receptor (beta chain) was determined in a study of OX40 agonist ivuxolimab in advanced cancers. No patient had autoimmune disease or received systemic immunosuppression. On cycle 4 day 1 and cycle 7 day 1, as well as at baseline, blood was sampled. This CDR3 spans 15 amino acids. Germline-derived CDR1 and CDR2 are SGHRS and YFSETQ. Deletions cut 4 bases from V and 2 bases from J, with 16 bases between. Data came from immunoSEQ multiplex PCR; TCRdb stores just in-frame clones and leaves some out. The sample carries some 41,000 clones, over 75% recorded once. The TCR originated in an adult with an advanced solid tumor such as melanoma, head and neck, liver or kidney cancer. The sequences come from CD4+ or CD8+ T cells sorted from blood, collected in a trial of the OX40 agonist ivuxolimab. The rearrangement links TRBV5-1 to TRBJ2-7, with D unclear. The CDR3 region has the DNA TGCGCCAGCAGCCCGGACGGAAAAGGGACCTACGAGCAGTACTTC. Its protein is CASSPDGKGTYEQYF.